This record concerns one T cell receptor beta chain sequence. Its antigen is undetermined. These data come from a study of shared clonotypes between healthy human individuals. Across the study: Three plates each covered CD4 naive and memory; CD8 naive two, CD8 memory one. General study points: Naive subsets typically showed greater estimated richness than memory subsets. An effect of sequencing depth on clonotype sharing among donors was expected.

Germline V gives CDR1 SGDLS, CDR2 YYNGEE. This CDR3 contains 16 residues. Trimming stripped 0 bases from V and 0 bases from J, with 7 bases between. Naive CD8 cells lacked CD45RO and underwent positive selection for CCR7, leaving out terminally differentiated effector memory CD45RA+ cells. In the source study's methods: Junction-only immunoSEQ data arrived without quality scores, meaning filtering differed. Sequencing used immunoSEQ multiplex PCR; TCRdb keeps in-frame clones, though not all of them. From that table come the V and J calls and clone size; the DNA was used to work out D and trimming. The sample contains about 2.2 million clones, approximately 94% of which appear only once.

Source material: naive CD8+ T cells from PBMCs. The V call is TRBV9, the J call TRBJ2-6, with D unclear. The sequence derives from a man in his late teens or twenties in good health. Some clones in this sample may be carry-over from other donors' samples. The CDR3 region is CASSVEAFSGANVLTF. Here the CDR3 DNA reads TGTGCCAGCAGCGTAGAAGCATTCTCTGGGGCCAACGTCCTGACTTTC.